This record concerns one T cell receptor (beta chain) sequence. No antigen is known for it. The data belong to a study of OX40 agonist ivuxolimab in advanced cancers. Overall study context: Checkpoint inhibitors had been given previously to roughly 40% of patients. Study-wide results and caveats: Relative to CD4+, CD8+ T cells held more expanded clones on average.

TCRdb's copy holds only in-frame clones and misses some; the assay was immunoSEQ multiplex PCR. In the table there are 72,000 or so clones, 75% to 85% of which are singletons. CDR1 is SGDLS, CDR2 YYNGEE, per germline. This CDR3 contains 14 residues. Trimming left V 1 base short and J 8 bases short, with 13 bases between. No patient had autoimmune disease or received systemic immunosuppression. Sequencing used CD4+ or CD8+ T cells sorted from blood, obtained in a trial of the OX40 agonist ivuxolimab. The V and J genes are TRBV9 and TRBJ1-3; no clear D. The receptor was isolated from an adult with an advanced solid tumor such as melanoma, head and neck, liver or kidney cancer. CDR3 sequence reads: CASSVRRGGDTIYF. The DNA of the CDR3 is TGTGCCAGCAGCGTACGACGCGGTGGGGACACCATATATTTT.